This note documents a single TCR beta chain sequence. These data belong to a study of blood T cell repertoires in COVID-19. Only in-frame clones appear in the TCRdb table, and some are missing; sequencing was by immunoSEQ multiplex PCR. The data contain roughly 300,000 clones, roughly 85% of them seen just once; the ten biggest clones take up under 6.5%. This sequence originates from a woman aged 25 to 45 who had recovered from COVID-19. The sample comprised PBMCs or T cells enriched from blood (not recorded which).

The CDR3 here is CASNQGTEGKLYGYTF. Written as DNA, the CDR3 is TGTGCCAGCAACCAGGGGACAGAGGGGAAACTGTATGGCTACACCTTC. The V gene is TRBV5-5, the J gene TRBJ1-2; 7 bases map to TRBD1. V shed 6 bases, J shed 5 bases, and the junction held 16 bases outside the gene matches. This CDR3 is 16 amino acids long. The germline V gene encodes CDR1 SGHKS and CDR2 YYEKEE (reference sequence).